This T cell receptor (beta chain) was captured by sequencing in a study of blood T cell repertoires in COVID-19. TCRdb keeps only in-frame clones here, not all; method: immunoSEQ multiplex PCR. The sample has tens of thousands of clones; about 80% are singletons. Only a few counts were recorded for this clone. The sample holds other DNA sequences that translate to the same CDR3. The CDR3 is 16 amino acids. The V gene's germline CDR1 is MDHEN and CDR2 SYDVKM. V shed 4 bases and J 0 bases; nucleotides not matched to a gene: 8. The genes are TRBV28 and TRBJ1-1; 7 nucleotides line up with TRBD1. This clonotype originated in a human donor in a cohort sampled during active COVID-19. Sequenced material: peripheral blood. As DNA, the CDR3 is TGTGCCAGCAGTTCCGGGACAGATTACATGAACACTGAAGCTTTCTTT. It codes for CASSSGTDYMNTEAFF.